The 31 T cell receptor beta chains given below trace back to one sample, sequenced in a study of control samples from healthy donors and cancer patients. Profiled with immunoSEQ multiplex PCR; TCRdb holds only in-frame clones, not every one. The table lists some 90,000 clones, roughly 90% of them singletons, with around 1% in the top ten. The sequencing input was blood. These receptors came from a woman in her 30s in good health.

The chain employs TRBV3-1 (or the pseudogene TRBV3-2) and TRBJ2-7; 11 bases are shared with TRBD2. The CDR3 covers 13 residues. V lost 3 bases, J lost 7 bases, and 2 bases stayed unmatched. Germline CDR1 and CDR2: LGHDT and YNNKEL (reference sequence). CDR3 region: CASSQRLAGEQYF. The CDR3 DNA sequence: TGTGCCAGCAGCCAGCGACTAGCGGGAGAGCAGTACTTC.

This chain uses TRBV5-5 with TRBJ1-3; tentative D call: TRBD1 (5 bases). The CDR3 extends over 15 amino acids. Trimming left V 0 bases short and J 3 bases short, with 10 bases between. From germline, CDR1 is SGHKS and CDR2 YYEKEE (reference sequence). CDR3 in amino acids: CASSLGRASGNTIYF. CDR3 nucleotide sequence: TGTGCCAGCAGCTTGGGCAGGGCCAGTGGAAACACCATATATTTT.

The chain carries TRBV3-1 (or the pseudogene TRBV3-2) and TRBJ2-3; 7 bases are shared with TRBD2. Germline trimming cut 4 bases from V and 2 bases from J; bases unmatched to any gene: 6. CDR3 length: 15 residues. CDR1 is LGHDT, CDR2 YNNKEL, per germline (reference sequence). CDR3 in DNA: TGTGCCAGCAGCCCGACTAGCACCTCCACAGATACGCAGTATTTT. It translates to CASSPTSTSTDTQYF.

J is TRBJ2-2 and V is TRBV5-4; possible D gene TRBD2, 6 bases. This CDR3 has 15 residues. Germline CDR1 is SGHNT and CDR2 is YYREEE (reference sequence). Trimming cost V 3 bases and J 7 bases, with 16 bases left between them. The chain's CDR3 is CASSSTDRGIGELFF. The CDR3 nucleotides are TGTGCCAGCAGCTCGACAGACCGGGGGATCGGGGAGCTGTTTTTT.

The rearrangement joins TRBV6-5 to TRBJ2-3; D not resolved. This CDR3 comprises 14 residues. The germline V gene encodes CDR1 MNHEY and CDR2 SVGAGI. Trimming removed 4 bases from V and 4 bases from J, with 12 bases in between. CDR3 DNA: TGTGCCAGCAGTTTGGACGGCCTAGCAGATACGCAGTATTTT. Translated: CASSLDGLADTQYF.

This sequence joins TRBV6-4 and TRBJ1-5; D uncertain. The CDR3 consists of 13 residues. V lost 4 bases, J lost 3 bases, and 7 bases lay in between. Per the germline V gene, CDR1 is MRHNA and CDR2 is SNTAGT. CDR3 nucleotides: TGTGCCAGCAGTGTGGAGGCCAATCAGCCCCAGCATTTT. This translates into CASSVEANQPQHF.

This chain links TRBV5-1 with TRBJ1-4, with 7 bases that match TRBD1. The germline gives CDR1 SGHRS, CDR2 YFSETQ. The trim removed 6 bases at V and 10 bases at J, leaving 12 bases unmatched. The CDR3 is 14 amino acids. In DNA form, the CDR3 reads TGCGCCAGCAATACAGGGGAAACGGGGGGAAAACTGTTTTTT. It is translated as CASNTGETGGKLFF.

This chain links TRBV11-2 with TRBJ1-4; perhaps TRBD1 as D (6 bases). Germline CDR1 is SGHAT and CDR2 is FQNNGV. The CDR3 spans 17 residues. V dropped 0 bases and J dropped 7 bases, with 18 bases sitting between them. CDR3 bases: TGTGCCAGCAGCTTAGATAGGTGGCAGGCCAGGGGTGAAAAACTGTTTTTT. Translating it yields CASSLDRWQARGEKLFF. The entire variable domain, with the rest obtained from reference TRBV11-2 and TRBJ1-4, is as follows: EAGVAQSPRYKIIEKRQSVAFWCNPISGHATLYWYQQILGQGPKLLIQFQNNGVVDDSQLPKDRFSAERLKGVDSTLKIQPAKLEDSAVYLCASSLDRWQARGEKLFFGSGTQLSVL.

The CDR3 here is CASSSGQGGTTEAFF. In DNA, the CDR3 is TGTGCCAGCAGTTCCGGACAGGGTGGGACCACTGAAGCTTTCTTT. The rearrangement joins TRBV27 to TRBJ1-1; 8 bases align to TRBD1. The V gene end was trimmed by 4 bases and the J gene end by 4 bases; junction bases not matched to a gene: 8. This CDR3 is built from 15 residues. Germline V gives CDR1 MNHEY, CDR2 SMNVEV (reference sequence).

CDR3 DNA: TGCGCCAGCCAATCCGCAGCTAACTATGGCTACACCTTC. Translated: CASQSAANYGYTF. This chain links TRBV4-1 with TRBJ1-2; D is unclear. Deletions cut 8 bases from V and 0 bases from J, with 10 bases between. The length of the CDR3 is 13 residues. Germline CDR1 is MGHRA and CDR2 is YSYEKL.

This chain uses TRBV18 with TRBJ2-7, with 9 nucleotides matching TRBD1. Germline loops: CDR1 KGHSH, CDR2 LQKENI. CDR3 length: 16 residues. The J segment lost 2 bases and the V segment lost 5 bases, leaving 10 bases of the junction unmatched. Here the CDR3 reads CASSTVPGQGPYEQYF. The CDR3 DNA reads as TGTGCCAGCTCAACCGTACCGGGACAGGGCCCCTACGAGCAGTACTTC.

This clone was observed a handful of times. CDR3 region: CASSPQGPGEQYF. CDR3 nucleotides: TGTGCCAGCAGCCCCCAAGGGCCGGGGGAGCAGTACTTC. V and J are TRBV3-1 (or the pseudogene TRBV3-2) and TRBJ2-7; D is possibly TRBD2 (5 bases). Germline CDR1 reads LGHDT; CDR2 reads YNNKEL (reference sequence). V was clipped by 4 bases and J by 7 bases, with 14 bases between them. CDR3 length: 13 residues.

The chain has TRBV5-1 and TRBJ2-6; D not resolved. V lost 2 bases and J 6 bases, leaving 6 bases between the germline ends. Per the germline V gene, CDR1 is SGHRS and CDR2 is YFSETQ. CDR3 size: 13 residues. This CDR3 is CASSLPEANVLTF. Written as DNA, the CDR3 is TGCGCCAGCAGCTTACCGGAGGCCAACGTCCTGACTTTC.

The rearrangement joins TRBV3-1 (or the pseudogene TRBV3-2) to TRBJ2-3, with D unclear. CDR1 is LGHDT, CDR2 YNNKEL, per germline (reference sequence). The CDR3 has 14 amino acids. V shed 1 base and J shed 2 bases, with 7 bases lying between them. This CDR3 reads CASSQGAFTDTQYF. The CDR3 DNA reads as TGTGCCAGCAGCCAAGGGGCCTTCACAGATACGCAGTATTTT.

This CDR3 reads CSVVIGLGRGYTF. In DNA, the CDR3 is TGCAGCGTTGTAATTGGTCTGGGGCGAGGATACACCTTC. J is TRBJ1-2 and V is TRBV29-1; possibly TRBD1 for D (5 bases). The CDR3 totals 13 residues. V was cut by 4 bases and J by 11 bases, with 20 bases left in between. CDR1 and CDR2 (germline): SQVTM, ANQGSEA.

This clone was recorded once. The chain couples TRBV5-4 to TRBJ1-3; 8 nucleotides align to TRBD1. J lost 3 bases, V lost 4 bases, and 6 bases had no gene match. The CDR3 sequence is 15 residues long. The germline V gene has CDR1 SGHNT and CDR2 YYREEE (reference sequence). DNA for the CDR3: TGTGCCAGCAGCCCCCAGGGGGCGGGTGGAAACACCATATATTTT. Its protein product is CASSPQGAGGNTIYF.

CDR3 loop: CASSLPSYPGELFF. The DNA for the CDR3 is TGTGCCAGCAGTTTACCCAGTTACCCCGGGGAGCTGTTTTTT. The chain has TRBV27 and TRBJ2-2; D unresolved. The CDR3 is made up of 14 amino acids. The germline V and J ends were trimmed by 2 bases and 6 bases, with 10 bases remaining between them. Germline CDR1 is MNHEY and CDR2 is SMNVEV (reference sequence).

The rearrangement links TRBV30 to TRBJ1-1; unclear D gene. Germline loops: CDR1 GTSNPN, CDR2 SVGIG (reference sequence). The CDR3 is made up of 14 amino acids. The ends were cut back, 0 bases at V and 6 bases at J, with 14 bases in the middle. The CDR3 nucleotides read TGTGCCTGGAGTGTCCAGGCAGATTGGCCTGAAGCTTTCTTT. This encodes CAWSVQADWPEAFF.

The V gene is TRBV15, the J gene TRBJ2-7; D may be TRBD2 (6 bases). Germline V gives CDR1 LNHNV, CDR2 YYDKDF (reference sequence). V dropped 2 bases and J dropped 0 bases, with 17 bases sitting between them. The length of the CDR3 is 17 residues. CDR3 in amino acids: CATSRLKRASTSYEQYF. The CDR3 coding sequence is TGTGCCACCAGCAGACTAAAGCGGGCTTCTACCTCCTACGAGCAGTACTTC. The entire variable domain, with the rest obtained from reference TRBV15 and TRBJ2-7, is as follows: DAMVIQNPRYQVTQFGKPVTLSCSQTLNHNVMYWYQQKSSQAPKLLFHYYDKDFNNEADTPDNFQSRRPNTSFCFLDIRSPGLGDTAMYLCATSRLKRASTSYEQYFGPGTRLTVT.

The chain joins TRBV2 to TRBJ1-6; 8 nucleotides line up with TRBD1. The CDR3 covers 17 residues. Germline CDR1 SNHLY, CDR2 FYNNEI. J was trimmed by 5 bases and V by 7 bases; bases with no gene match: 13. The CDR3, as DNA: TGTGCCAGCACCCTTCAGGGGGCTCCTAGAAATAATTCACCCCTCCACTTT. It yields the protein CASTLQGAPRNNSPLHF.

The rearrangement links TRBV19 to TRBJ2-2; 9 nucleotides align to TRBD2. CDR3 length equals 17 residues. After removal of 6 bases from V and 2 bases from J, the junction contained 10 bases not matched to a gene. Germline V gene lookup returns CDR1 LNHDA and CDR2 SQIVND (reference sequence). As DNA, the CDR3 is TGTGCCAGTAGCCCAAACCGCGGGGGGGGAAACACCGGGGAGCTGTTTTTT. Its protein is CASSPNRGGGNTGELFF.

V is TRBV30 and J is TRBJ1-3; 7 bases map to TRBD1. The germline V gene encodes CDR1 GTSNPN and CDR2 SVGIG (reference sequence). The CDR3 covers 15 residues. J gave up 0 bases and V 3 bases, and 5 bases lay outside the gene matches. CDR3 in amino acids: CAWRGQPASGNTIYF. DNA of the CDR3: TGTGCCTGGAGGGGACAGCCGGCCTCTGGAAACACCATATATTTT.

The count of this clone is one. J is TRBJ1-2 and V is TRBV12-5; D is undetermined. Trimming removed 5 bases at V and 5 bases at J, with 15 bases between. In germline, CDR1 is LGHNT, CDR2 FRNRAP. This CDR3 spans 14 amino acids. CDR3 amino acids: CASGADARLYGYTF. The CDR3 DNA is TGTGCTAGTGGTGCTGACGCCAGGTTATATGGCTACACCTTC.

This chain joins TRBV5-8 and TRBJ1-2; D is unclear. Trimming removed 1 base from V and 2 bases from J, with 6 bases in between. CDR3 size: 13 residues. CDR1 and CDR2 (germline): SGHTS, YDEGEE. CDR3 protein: CASSLTRNYGYTF. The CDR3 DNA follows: TGTGCCAGCAGCTTGACCCGGAACTATGGCTACACCTTC.

The CDR3 reads CATSLGPTMNTEAFF. Here the CDR3 DNA reads TGTGCCACCAGCCTAGGTCCGACCATGAACACTGAAGCTTTCTTT. The chain links TRBV15 to TRBJ1-1; D gene unclear. CDR3 length: 15 amino acids. The V end was cut by 5 bases, the J end by 0 bases, with 13 bases between. CDR1 and CDR2 from the germline V gene are LNHNV and YYDKDF (reference sequence). The whole variable domain, remainder taken from reference TRBV15 and TRBJ1-1, is DAMVIQNPRYQVTQFGKPVTLSCSQTLNHNVMYWYQQKSSQAPKLLFHYYDKDFNNEADTPDNFQSRRPNTSFCFLDIRSPGLGDTAMYLCATSLGPTMNTEAFFGQGTRLTVV.

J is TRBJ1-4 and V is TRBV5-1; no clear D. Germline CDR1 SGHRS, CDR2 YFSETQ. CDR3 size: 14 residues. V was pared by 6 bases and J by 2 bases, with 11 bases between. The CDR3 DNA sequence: TGCGCCAGCATGCAGGTGGGGACTAATGAAAAACTGTTTTTT. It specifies CASMQVGTNEKLFF.

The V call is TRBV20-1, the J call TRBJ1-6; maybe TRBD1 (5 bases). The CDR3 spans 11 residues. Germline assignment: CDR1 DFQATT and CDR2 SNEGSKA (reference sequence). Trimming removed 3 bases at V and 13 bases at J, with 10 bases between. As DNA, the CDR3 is TGCAGTGCTAGCCCACAGGTCCCCCTCCACTTT. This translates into CSASPQVPLHF.

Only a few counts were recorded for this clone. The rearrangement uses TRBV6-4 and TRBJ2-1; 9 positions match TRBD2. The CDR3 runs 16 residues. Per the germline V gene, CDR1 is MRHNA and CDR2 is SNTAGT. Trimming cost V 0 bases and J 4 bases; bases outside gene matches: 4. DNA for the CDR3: TGTGCCAGCAGTGACTCGGAAGCGGGGGGATACAATGAGCAGTTCTTC. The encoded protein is CASSDSEAGGYNEQFF.

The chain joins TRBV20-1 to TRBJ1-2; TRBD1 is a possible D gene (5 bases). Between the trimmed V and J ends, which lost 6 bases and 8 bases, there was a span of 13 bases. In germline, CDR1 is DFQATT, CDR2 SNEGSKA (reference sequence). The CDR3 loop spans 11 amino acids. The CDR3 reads CSAPRGRGYTF. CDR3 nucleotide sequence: TGCAGTGCCCCGAGGGGAAGGGGCTACACCTTC.

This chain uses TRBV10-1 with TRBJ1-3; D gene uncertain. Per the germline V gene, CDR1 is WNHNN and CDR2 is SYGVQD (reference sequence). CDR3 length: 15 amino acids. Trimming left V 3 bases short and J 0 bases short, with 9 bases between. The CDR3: CASSDGVSSGNTIYF. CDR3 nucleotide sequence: TGCGCCAGCAGTGATGGAGTTAGCTCTGGAAACACCATATATTTT.

CDR3 region: CASSARASYGYTF. The CDR3 region has the DNA TGTGCCAGCAGCGCCCGGGCCTCTTATGGCTACACCTTC. V and J are TRBV21-1 and TRBJ1-2. TRBV21-1 is a pseudogene locus. The CDR3 sequence is 13 residues long.